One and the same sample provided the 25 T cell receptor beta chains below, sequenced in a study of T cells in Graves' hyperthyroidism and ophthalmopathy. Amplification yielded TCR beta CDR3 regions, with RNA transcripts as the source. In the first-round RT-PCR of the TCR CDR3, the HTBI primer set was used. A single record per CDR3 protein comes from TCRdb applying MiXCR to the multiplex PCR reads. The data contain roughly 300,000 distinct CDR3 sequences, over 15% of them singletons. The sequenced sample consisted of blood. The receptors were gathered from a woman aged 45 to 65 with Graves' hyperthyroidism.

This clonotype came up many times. The CDR3 region has the DNA TGTGCCAGCAGGCTAGCTCCCCCCCGGGAGACCCAGTACTTC. Translated, it gives CASRLAPPRETQYF. The chain is built from TRBV11-2 and TRBJ2-5, with a tentative D call TRBD2 (5 bases). The CDR3 runs to 14 residues. Trimming cost V 6 bases and J 5 bases, with 16 bases left between them. Germline V gene lookup returns CDR1 SGHAT and CDR2 FQNNGV.

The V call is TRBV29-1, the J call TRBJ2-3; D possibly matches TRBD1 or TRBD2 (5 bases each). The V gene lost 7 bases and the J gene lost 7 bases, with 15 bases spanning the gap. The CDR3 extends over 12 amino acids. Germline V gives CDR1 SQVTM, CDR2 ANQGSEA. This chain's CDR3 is CSAVWGLNTQYF. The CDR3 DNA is TGCAGCGCCGTCTGGGGGTTGAATACGCAGTATTTT.

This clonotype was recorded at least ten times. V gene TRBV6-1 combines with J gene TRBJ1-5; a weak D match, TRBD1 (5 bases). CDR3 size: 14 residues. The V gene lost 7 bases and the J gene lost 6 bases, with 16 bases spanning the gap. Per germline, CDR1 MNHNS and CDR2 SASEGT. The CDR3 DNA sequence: TGTGCCAGCACCGCTTCAGGGTTTAGTCAGCCCCAGCATTTT. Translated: CASTASGFSQPQHF.

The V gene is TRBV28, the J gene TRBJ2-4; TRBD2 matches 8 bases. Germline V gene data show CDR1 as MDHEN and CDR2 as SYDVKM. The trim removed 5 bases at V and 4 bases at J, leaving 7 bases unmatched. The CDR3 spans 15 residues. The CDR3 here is CASSRGGAGKNIQYF. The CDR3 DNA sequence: TGTGCCAGCAGTCGGGGGGGGGCTGGAAAAAACATTCAGTACTTC.

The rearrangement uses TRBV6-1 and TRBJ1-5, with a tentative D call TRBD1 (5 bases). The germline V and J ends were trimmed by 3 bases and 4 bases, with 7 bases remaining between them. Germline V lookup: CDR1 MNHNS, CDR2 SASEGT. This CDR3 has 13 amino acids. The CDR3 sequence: CASSETDNQPQHF. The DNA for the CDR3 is TGTGCCAGCAGTGAGACAGATAATCAGCCCCAGCATTTT.

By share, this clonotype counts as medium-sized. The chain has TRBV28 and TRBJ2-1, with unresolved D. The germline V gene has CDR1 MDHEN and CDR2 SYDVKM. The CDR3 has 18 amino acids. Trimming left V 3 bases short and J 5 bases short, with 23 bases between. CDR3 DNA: TGTGCCAGCAGTTTCCTTACGATACGGTCTAGACCTAACAATGAGCAGTTCTTC. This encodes CASSFLTIRSRPNNEQFF. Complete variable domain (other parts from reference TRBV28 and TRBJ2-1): DVKVTQSSRYLVKRTGEKVFLECVQDMDHENMFWYRQDPGLGLRLIYFSYDVKMKEKGDIPEGYSVSREKKERFSLILESASTNQTSMYLCASSFLTIRSRPNNEQFFGPGTRLTVL.

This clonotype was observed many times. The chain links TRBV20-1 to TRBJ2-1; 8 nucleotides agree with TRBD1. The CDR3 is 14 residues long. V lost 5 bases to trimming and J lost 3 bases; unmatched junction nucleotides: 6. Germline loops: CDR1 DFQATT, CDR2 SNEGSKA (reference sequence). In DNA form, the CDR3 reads TGCAGTGCTCGACAGGGGATTTTCTACAATGAGCAGTTCTTC. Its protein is CSARQGIFYNEQFF.

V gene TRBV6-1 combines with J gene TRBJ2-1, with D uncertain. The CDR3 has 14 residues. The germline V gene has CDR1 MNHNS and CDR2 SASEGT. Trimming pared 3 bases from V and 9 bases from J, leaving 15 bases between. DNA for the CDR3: TGTGCCAGCAGTGAGTGGCCCGGGCTCCCTGAGCAGTTCTTC. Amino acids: CASSEWPGLPEQFF.

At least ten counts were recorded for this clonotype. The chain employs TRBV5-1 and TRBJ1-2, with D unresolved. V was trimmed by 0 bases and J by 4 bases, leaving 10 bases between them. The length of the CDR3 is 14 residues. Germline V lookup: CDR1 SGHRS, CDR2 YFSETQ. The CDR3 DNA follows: TGCGCCAGCAGCTTGGAGGGCGGCCCCTATGGCTACACCTTC. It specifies CASSLEGGPYGYTF.

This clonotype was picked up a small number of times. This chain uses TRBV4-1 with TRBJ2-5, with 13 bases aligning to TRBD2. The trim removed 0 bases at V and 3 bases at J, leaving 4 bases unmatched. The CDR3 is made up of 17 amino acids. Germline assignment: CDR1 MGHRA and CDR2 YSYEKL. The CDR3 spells CASSQELAGGPEETQYF. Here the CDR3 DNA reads TGCGCCAGCAGCCAAGAACTAGCGGGAGGGCCGGAAGAGACCCAGTACTTC.

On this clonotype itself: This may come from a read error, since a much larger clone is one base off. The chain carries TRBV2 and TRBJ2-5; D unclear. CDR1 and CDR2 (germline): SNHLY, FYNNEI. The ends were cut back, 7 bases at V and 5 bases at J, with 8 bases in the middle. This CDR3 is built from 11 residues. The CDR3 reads CASTTWETQYF. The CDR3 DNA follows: TGTGCCAGCACTACTTGGGAGACCCAGTACTTC.

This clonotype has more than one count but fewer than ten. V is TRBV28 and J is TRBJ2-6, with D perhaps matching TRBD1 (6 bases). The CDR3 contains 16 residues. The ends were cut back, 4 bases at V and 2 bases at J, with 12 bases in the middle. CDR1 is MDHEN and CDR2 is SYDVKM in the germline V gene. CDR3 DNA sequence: TGTGCCAGCAGTTCTACAGGGACCGCTGGGGCCAACGTCCTGACTTTC. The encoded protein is CASSSTGTAGANVLTF.

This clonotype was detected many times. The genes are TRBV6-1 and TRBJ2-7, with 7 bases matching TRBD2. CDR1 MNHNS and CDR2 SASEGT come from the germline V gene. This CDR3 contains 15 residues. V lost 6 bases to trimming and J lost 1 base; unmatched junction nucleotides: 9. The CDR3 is CASRAPSGPSYEQYF. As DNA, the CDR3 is TGTGCCAGCAGAGCCCCTAGCGGTCCTTCCTACGAGCAGTACTTC.

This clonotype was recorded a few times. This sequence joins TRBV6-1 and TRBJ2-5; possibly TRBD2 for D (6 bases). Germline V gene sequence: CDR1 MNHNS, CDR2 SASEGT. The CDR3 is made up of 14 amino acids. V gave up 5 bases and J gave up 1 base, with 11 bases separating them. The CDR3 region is CASSSAGPQETQYF. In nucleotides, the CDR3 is TGTGCCAGCAGTTCCGCGGGGCCCCAAGAGACCCAGTACTTC.

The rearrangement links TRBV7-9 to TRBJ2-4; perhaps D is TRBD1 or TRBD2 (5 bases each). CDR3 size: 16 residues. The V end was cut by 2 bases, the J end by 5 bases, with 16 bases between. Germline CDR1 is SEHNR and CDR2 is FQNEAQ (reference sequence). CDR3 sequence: CASSLQRVGEENIQYF. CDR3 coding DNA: TGTGCCAGCAGCTTACAACGGGTGGGGGAAGAAAACATTCAGTACTTC.

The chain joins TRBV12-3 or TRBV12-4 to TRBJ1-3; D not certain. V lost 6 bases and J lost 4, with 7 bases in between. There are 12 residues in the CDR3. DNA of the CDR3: TGTGCCAGCAGCCTTCAGGGAAACACCATATATTTT. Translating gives CASSLQGNTIYF.

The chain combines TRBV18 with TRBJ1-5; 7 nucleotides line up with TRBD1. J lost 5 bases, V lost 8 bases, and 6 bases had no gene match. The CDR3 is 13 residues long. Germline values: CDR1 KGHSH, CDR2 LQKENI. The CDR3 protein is CASSSDRDQPQHF. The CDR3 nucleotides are TGTGCCAGCAGCTCCGACAGGGATCAGCCCCAGCATTTT.

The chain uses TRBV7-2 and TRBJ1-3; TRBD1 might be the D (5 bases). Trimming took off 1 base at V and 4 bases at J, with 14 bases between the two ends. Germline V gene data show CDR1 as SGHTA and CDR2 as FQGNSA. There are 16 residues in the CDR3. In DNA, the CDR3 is TGTGCCAGCAGCTTAGTAGGAGGGACTGGAGGAAACACCATATATTTT. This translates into CASSLVGGTGGNTIYF.

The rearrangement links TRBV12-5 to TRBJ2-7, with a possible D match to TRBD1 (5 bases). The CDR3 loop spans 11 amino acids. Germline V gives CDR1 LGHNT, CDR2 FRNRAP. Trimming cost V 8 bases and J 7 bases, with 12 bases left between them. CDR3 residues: CASTQGREQYV. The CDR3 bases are TGTGCTAGTACCCAGGGTCGGGAGCAGTACGTC.

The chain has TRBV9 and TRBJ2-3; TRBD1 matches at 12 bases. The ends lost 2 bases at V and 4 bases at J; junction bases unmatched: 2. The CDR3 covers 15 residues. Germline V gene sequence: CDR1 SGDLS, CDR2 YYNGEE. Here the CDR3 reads CASSVGTGGSDTQYF. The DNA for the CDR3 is TGTGCCAGCAGCGTCGGGACAGGGGGCTCAGATACGCAGTATTTT.

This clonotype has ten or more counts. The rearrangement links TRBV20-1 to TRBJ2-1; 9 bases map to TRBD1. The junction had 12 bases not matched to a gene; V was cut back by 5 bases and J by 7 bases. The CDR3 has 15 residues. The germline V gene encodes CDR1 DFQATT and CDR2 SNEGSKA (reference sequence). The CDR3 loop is CSAGTGYSLRNEQFF. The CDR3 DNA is TGCAGTGCTGGGACAGGGTACTCATTGAGAAATGAGCAGTTCTTC.

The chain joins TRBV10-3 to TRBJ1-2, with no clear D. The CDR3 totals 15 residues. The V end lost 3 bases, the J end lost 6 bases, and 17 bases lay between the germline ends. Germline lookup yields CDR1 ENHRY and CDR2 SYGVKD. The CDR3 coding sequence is TGTGCCATCAGTGACTCCCCACATCGGGGTGATGGCTACACCTTC. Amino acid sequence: CAISDSPHRGDGYTF.

The CDR3 protein is CASSQEGGSEQFF. CDR3 bases: TGTGCCAGCAGCCAGGAAGGGGGCAGCGAGCAGTTCTTC. The genes are TRBV3-1 and TRBJ2-1; 7 bases line up with TRBD1. The CDR3 totals 13 residues. Germline CDR1 LGHDT, CDR2 YNNKEL (reference sequence). J lost 10 bases, V lost 3 bases, and 6 bases had no gene match.

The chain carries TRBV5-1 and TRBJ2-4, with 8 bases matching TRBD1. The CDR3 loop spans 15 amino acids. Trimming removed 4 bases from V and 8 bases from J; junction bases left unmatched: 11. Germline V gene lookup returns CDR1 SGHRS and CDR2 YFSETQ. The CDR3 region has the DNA TGCGCCAGCAGCCCACCGACAGGGGATATGGACATTCAGTACTTC. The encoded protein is CASSPPTGDMDIQYF.

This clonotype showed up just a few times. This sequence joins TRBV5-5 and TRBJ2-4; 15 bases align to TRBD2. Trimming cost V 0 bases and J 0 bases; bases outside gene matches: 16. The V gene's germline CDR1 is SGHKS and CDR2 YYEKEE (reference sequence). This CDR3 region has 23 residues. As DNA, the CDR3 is TGTGCCAGCAGCTTGGTTCGGACTAGCGGGGGGGCCGCGTTGGTGCCAGCCAAAAACATTCAGTACTTC. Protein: CASSLVRTSGGAALVPAKNIQYF.